The 32 T cell receptor beta chains reported below all come from one sample, sequenced in a study of blood T cell repertoires in COVID-19. The protocol was immunoSEQ multiplex PCR, while the TCRdb copy is restricted to in-frame clones and leaves out a portion. The profile shows fewer than 600,000 clones, roughly 88% of them singletons. The source material was PBMCs or T cells enriched from blood (not recorded which). These receptors came from a woman aged 40 to 55 who had recovered from COVID-19.

J is TRBJ1-2 and V is TRBV5-4; 10 bases are shared with TRBD1. This CDR3 is 13 amino acids long. J lost 4 bases, V lost 5 bases, and 2 bases had no gene match. Per the germline V gene, CDR1 is SGHNT and CDR2 is YYREEE (reference sequence). The CDR3 DNA reads as TGTGCCAGCAGGACAGGGGGCGCCTATGGCTACACCTTC. Amino acid sequence: CASRTGGAYGYTF. The full variable domain, rest sourced from reference TRBV5-4 and TRBJ1-2, is ETGVTQSPTHLIKTRGQQVTLRCSSQSGHNTVSWYQQALGQGPQFIFQYYREEENGRGNFPPRFSGLQFPNYSSELNVNALELDDSALYLCASRTGGAYGYTFGSGTRLTVV.

The chain joins TRBV5-1 to TRBJ2-3; 12 positions agree with TRBD2. The germline gives CDR1 SGHRS, CDR2 YFSETQ. CDR3 length equals 18 residues. V lost 4 bases and J lost 4; bases outside the gene matches: 13. CDR3 nucleotide sequence: TGCGCCAGCAGCCCCGCTAGCGGGAGGGCCGTATTTGCAGATACGCAGTATTTT. It encodes CASSPASGRAVFADTQYF. The whole variable domain, filled in from reference TRBV5-1 and TRBJ2-3, reads KAGVTQTPRYLIKTRGQQVTLSCSPISGHRSVSWYQQTPGQGLQFLFEYFSETQRNKGNFPGRFSGRQFSNSRSEMNVSTLELGDSALYLCASSPASGRAVFADTQYFGPGTRLTVL.

CDR3 in DNA: TGTGCCAGTAGTATTTTCGCTGAGAGCTCCTATAATTCACCCCTCCACTTT. The encoded protein is CASSIFAESSYNSPLHF. The chain couples TRBV19 to TRBJ1-6; no clear D gene. This CDR3 spans 17 amino acids. Trimming cost V 3 bases and J 0 bases, with 12 bases left between them. CDR1 LNHDA and CDR2 SQIVND come from the germline V gene (reference sequence).

The chain recombines TRBV29-1 with TRBJ1-1; no firm D call. Trimming took 4 bases from V and 6 from J, leaving 9 bases between them. CDR1 SQVTM and CDR2 ANQGSEA come from the germline V gene. This CDR3 has 11 residues. CDR3 amino acids: CSVVAVAEAFF. CDR3 bases: TGCAGCGTTGTAGCGGTCGCTGAAGCTTTCTTT.

The rearrangement links TRBV19 to TRBJ1-4; the match to TRBD1 covers 7 bases. The CDR3 spans 13 residues. Trimming at V came to 8 bases and at J to 7 bases, leaving 7 bases not matched to a gene. Germline V gene sequence: CDR1 LNHDA, CDR2 SQIVND (reference sequence). CDR3 nucleotide sequence: TGTGCCAGTTATGGGACAGTCACTGAAAAACTGTTTTTT. Its translation: CASYGTVTEKLFF.

The V and J genes are TRBV30 and TRBJ2-4; TRBD2 agrees at 12 bases. V trimming: 5 bases; J trimming: 0 bases; junction bases outside the gene matches: 23. CDR1 and CDR2 from the germline V gene are GTSNPN and SVGIG (reference sequence). The length of the CDR3 is 22 residues. The CDR3 loop reads CAWEVLTAPLAGGNLAKNIQYF. The CDR3 DNA reads as TGTGCCTGGGAGGTCTTGACAGCTCCTCTAGCGGGAGGGAATTTAGCCAAAAACATTCAGTACTTC.

The gene calls are TRBV30 and TRBJ1-1, with a weak D call TRBD1 (6 bases). The CDR3 has 11 amino acids. V was clipped by 3 bases and J by 7 bases, with 9 bases between them. Germline CDR1 and CDR2: GTSNPN and SVGIG (reference sequence). The chain's CDR3 is CAWRGAREAFF. In nucleotides, the CDR3 is TGTGCCTGGAGGGGGGCTCGTGAAGCTTTCTTT.

The V gene is TRBV3-1 (or the pseudogene TRBV3-2), the J gene TRBJ2-7, with unresolved D. V was shortened by 4 bases and J by 0 bases, with 4 bases between the two germline ends. CDR3 length equals 12 residues. The germline CDR1 and CDR2 sequences are LGHDT and YNNKEL (reference sequence). In DNA, the CDR3 is TGTGCCAGCAGCCCTAACTCCTACGAGCAGTACTTC. Protein product: CASSPNSYEQYF.

This sequence joins TRBV6-5 and TRBJ1-6; the match to TRBD1 covers 8 bases. The trim removed 7 bases at V and 10 bases at J, leaving 9 bases unmatched. Germline CDR1 reads MNHEY; CDR2 reads SVGAGI. The CDR3 has 14 residues. The CDR3 DNA sequence: TGTGCCAGCAAAAAAGACAGGGGATTCTCACCCCTCCACTTT. Encoded protein: CASKKDRGFSPLHF.

The chain recombines TRBV6-2 or TRBV6-3 with TRBJ2-1; D unresolved. Germline V gives CDR1 MNHEY, CDR2 SVGEGT. Trimming stripped 6 bases from V and 3 bases from J, with 9 bases between. CDR3 size: 13 residues. The CDR3 loop is CASSTASYNEQFF. CDR3 nucleotide sequence: TGTGCCAGCAGCACTGCAAGCTACAATGAGCAGTTCTTC.

This clone has just a few counts. The rearrangement links TRBV11-2 to TRBJ1-1; 7 nucleotides line up with TRBD1. V was clipped by 5 bases and J by 1 base; unmatched bases: 7. Per the germline V gene, CDR1 is SGHAT and CDR2 is FQNNGV. The CDR3 runs to 15 residues. CDR3 bases: TGTGCCAGCAGCCCGTTGACAGGGTCGAACACTGAAGCTTTCTTT. Encoded protein: CASSPLTGSNTEAFF.

V is TRBV6-5 and J is TRBJ2-7; D not certain. The CDR3 is 12 residues long. V lost 4 bases and J 1 base, leaving 5 bases between the germline ends. Germline assignment: CDR1 MNHEY and CDR2 SVGAGI. The CDR3 nucleotides read TGTGCCAGCAGTTCAAAATCCTACGAGCAGTACTTC. This encodes CASSSKSYEQYF.

V usage is TRBV5-1 and J usage is TRBJ1-2; D not resolved. This CDR3 region has 14 residues. Germline V gene data show CDR1 as SGHRS and CDR2 as YFSETQ. The V end was cut by 2 bases, the J end by 4 bases, with 12 bases between. The CDR3 region has the DNA TGCGCCAGCAGCTTTAGGACGGAGGGCTATGGCTACACCTTC. Its translation: CASSFRTEGYGYTF.

This clone was recorded once. The gene calls are TRBV7-9 and TRBJ2-3; 9 nucleotides match TRBD2. Germline CDR1 and CDR2: SEHNR and FQNEAQ (reference sequence). The length of the CDR3 is 15 residues. Trimming cost V 3 bases and J 3 bases; bases outside gene matches: 4. This CDR3 reads CASSFGREGTDTQYF. The DNA for the CDR3 is TGTGCCAGCAGCTTTGGGCGGGAGGGTACAGATACGCAGTATTTT.

Details on this clone: Other DNA sequences in the sample encode the same CDR3. The chain has TRBV7-2 and TRBJ2-3; unclear D gene. CDR3 length equals 11 residues. CDR1 and CDR2 from the germline V gene are SGHTA and FQGNSA. The V and J ends lost 6 bases and 5 bases respectively, with 6 bases between them. This chain's CDR3 is CASSSVDTQYF. For the CDR3, the DNA is TGTGCCAGCAGTTCCGTAGATACGCAGTATTTT.

The rearrangement uses TRBV21-1 and TRBJ1-3. TRBV21-1 is a documented pseudogene. This CDR3 is 14 amino acids long. In nucleotides, the CDR3 is TGTGCCAGCAGCTCAAGAAGAGTGTCGAACACCATATATTTT. Amino acid sequence: CASSSRRVSNTIYF.

The V gene is TRBV11-3, the J gene TRBJ2-1; TRBD2 matches 7 bases. The germline V gene encodes CDR1 SGHNT and CDR2 YENEEA. The trim removed 1 base at V and 9 bases at J, leaving 0 bases unmatched. The CDR3 covers 12 residues. The CDR3 DNA reads as TGTGCCAGCAGCTTAGGCGGGAGTGAGCAGTTCTTC. Its translation is CASSLGGSEQFF.

This rearrangement joins TRBV21-1 to TRBJ2-3; the table's D call, TRBD2, has no DNA check behind it. TRBV21-1 is a known pseudogene. This CDR3 region has 15 residues. The CDR3, as DNA: TGTGCCAGCAGCAAATACAGCGGGAGCACAGATACGCAGTATTTT. The encoded protein is CASSKYSGSTDTQYF.

This rearrangement joins TRBV7-9 to TRBJ2-7; 7 nucleotides agree with TRBD2. Germline CDR1 reads SEHNR; CDR2 reads FQNEAQ (reference sequence). The CDR3 is 15 residues long. V lost 0 bases to trimming and J lost 4 bases; unmatched junction nucleotides: 6. CDR3 nucleotides: TGTGCCAGCAGCTTAGCCCAGGGACTAAGGTACGAGCAGTACTTC. Its protein product is CASSLAQGLRYEQYF.

This chain joins TRBV30 and TRBJ1-6, with 7 bases lining up with TRBD1. CDR3 length: 16 amino acids. In germline, CDR1 is GTSNPN, CDR2 SVGIG (reference sequence). Trimming cost V 1 base and J 4 bases; bases outside gene matches: 7. The CDR3 is CAWSGQGGRYNSPLHF. The CDR3 nucleotides read TGTGCCTGGAGTGGACAGGGTGGTCGGTATAATTCACCCCTCCACTTT.

The rearrangement uses TRBV11-2 and TRBJ1-1; D possibly corresponds to TRBD1 (5 bases). Trimming took off 0 bases at V and 0 bases at J, with 14 bases between the two ends. Germline loops: CDR1 SGHAT, CDR2 FQNNGV. The CDR3 consists of 17 residues. CDR3 sequence reads: CASSLDRKGPMNTEAFF. The CDR3 nucleotides read TGTGCCAGCAGCTTAGATCGGAAGGGGCCCATGAACACTGAAGCTTTCTTT.

This sequence joins TRBV29-1 and TRBJ2-1; 8 bases line up with TRBD2. Germline loops: CDR1 SQVTM, CDR2 ANQGSEA. Trimming took 6 bases from V and 3 from J; bases not matched to a gene: 4. This CDR3 contains 13 residues. The DNA of the CDR3 is TGCAGCGTGGGGACTAGTAGCTACAATGAGCAGTTCTTC. As protein: CSVGTSSYNEQFF.

V gene TRBV18 combines with J gene TRBJ2-7, with 9 bases lining up with TRBD1. From germline, CDR1 is KGHSH and CDR2 LQKENI. The CDR3 is 17 amino acids. J lost 2 bases, V lost 1 base, and 9 bases had no gene match. CDR3 bases: TGTGCCAGCTCACCACGGGGGACAGGGCTATCAACCTACGAGCAGTACTTC. Translated, it gives CASSPRGTGLSTYEQYF.

V is TRBV6-2 or TRBV6-3 and J is TRBJ1-3; a weak D match, TRBD1 (5 bases). Per the germline V gene, CDR1 is MNHEY and CDR2 is SVGEGT. The V and J ends lost 6 bases and 9 bases respectively, with 12 bases between them. The CDR3 consists of 12 residues. CDR3 sequence: CASSPREATIYF. DNA of the CDR3: TGTGCCAGCAGCCCCAGGGAGGCCACCATATATTTT.

The chain uses TRBV18 and TRBJ1-1; D possibly corresponds to TRBD1 (5 bases). This CDR3 comprises 14 residues. The V gene's germline CDR1 is KGHSH and CDR2 LQKENI. V lost 7 bases and J 5 bases, leaving 17 bases between the germline ends. CDR3: CASYPLGGGTEAFF. Here the CDR3 DNA reads TGTGCCAGCTACCCGTTGGGGGGTGGGACTGAAGCTTTCTTT.

In this sample, this clone turned up once. This chain links TRBV7-9 with TRBJ2-5; 7 bases are shared with TRBD1. V lost 1 base to trimming and J lost 1 base; unmatched junction nucleotides: 6. CDR3 size: 16 residues. In germline, CDR1 is SEHNR, CDR2 FQNEAQ (reference sequence). The CDR3 coding sequence is TGTGCCAGCAGCTTAGGGGACAGAGCTCTCCAAGAGACCCAGTACTTC. It is translated as CASSLGDRALQETQYF.

This clone was counted once. The chain carries TRBV2 and TRBJ2-1, with 7 bases matching TRBD2. Germline V gene data show CDR1 as SNHLY and CDR2 as FYNNEI. The CDR3 covers 12 residues. V lost 7 bases to trimming and J lost 9 bases; unmatched junction nucleotides: 6. In nucleotides, the CDR3 is TGTGCCAGCACCGTAGGGAGGGGTGAGCAGTTCTTC. It specifies CASTVGRGEQFF.

The chain combines TRBV20-1 with TRBJ2-7; 13 bases line up with TRBD2. CDR1 is DFQATT and CDR2 is SNEGSKA in the germline V gene (reference sequence). Germline trimming cut 6 bases from V and 4 bases from J; bases unmatched to any gene: 12. The CDR3 spans 16 residues. This chain's CDR3 is CSASTPGLAGRYEQYF. The CDR3 region has the DNA TGCAGTGCGAGTACACCGGGACTAGCGGGGCGATACGAGCAGTACTTC.

The V gene is TRBV5-6, the J gene TRBJ1-1; a weak D match, TRBD1 (5 bases). The germline V and J ends were trimmed by 0 bases and 5 bases, with 11 bases remaining between them. CDR1 is SGHDT, CDR2 YYEEEE, per germline. The CDR3 covers 14 residues. This chain's CDR3 is CASSLEGRRTEAFF. The CDR3 bases are TGTGCCAGCAGCTTGGAGGGGCGGCGGACTGAAGCTTTCTTT.

V gene TRBV5-1 combines with J gene TRBJ2-7, with a tentative D call TRBD1 (5 bases). Trimming left V 4 bases short and J 3 bases short, with 14 bases between. The CDR3 totals 14 residues. CDR1 and CDR2 (germline): SGHRS, YFSETQ. The CDR3 DNA reads as TGCGCCAGCAGCCCCGATAGCAGGGACTACGAGCAGTACTTC. This codes for CASSPDSRDYEQYF.

This chain joins TRBV12-3 or TRBV12-4 and TRBJ2-1; D uncertain. V gave up 3 bases and J gave up 7 bases, with 7 bases separating them. The CDR3 length is 12 residues. For the CDR3, the DNA is TGTGCCAGCAGTTTTTCGGTGAATGAGCAGTTCTTC. It yields the protein CASSFSVNEQFF.

The CDR3 DNA sequence: TGTGCCAGCAGCTTGGATGCAGGGGTTGATTCACCCCTCCACTTT. The encoded protein is CASSLDAGVDSPLHF. V and J are TRBV5-4 and TRBJ1-6, with a possible D match to TRBD1 (6 bases). The V and J ends lost 0 bases and 8 bases respectively, with 12 bases between them. CDR3 size: 15 residues. In germline, CDR1 is SGHNT, CDR2 YYREEE (reference sequence).